Listed below are T cell receptor beta chains from one sample, sequenced in a study of T cell responses to AZD1222 COVID-19 vaccine. Produced via immunoSEQ multiplex PCR; TCRdb's table is partial and in-frame only. The sample lists some 170,000 clones, about 89% occurring once. Specimen: peripheral blood, collected on day 0 of AZD1222 vaccination. These receptors were obtained from an adult in good health. CDR3s include the opening cysteine and the closing phenylalanine or tryptophan. The order of the fields is V gene, J gene, clone size, D gene, CDR3 length, CDR3 DNA, CDR3 protein. The D gene is left open where the match is weak. Size is stated for part of the rows, as once, few or many counts, or as a class when the clone is expanded.

TRBV6-5	TRBJ1-5	-	TRBD1	15	TGTGCCAGCCGATCAGGGGGTAAGAACAATCAGCCCCAGCATTTT	CASRSGGKNNQPQHF
TRBV12-5	TRBJ1-2	once	TRBD1	12	TGTGCTAGTGGACGGGACAGCTATGGCTACACCTTC	CASGRDSYGYTF
TRBV7-6	TRBJ1-1	-	-	13	TGTGCCAGCAGCTTCCGGCAGAACACTGAAGCTTTCTTT	CASSFRQNTEAFF
TRBV3-1/TRBV3-2	TRBJ1-6	few	-	16	TGTGCCAGCAGCCAAGAACCCAGGGCATATAATTCACCCCTCCACTTT	CASSQEPRAYNSPLHF
TRBV6-5	TRBJ2-1	-	-	15	TGTGCCAGCAGGGCCAGTACAGGGGAGGCGGGTGAGCAGTTCTTC	CASRASTGEAGEQFF
TRBV4-3	TRBJ1-1	once	TRBD1	16	TGCGCCAGCAGCTTCCGGGACAGGGGGCGGGTCACTGAAGCTTTCTTT	CASSFRDRGRVTEAFF
TRBV3-1/TRBV3-2	TRBJ2-3	-	TRBD2	17	TGTGCCAGCAGCCAAGTCAAATCGGGAGGGAGCACAGATACGCAGTATTTT	CASSQVKSGGSTDTQYF
TRBV28	TRBJ2-1	-	TRBD2	15	TGTGCCAGCAGCACCGGGACTAGCCCCTACAATGAGCAGTTCTTC	CASSTGTSPYNEQFF
TRBV7-2	TRBJ2-1	-	TRBD2	15	TGTGCCAGCAGCTTTCGGACTAGCGGGAGGGCGGAGCAGTTCTTC	CASSFRTSGRAEQFF
TRBV20-1	TRBJ2-5	-	-	10	TGCAGTGCCGTCCGGGAGACCCAGTACTTC	CSAVRETQYF
TRBV5-1	TRBJ2-5	once	-	15	TGCGCCAGCAGCTCGGGGGTAACCGTACAAGAGACCCAGTACTTC	CASSSGVTVQETQYF
TRBV10-2	TRBJ2-1	-	-	12	TGCGCCAGCACGGACAGTTACAATGAGCAGTTCTTC	CASTDSYNEQFF
TRBV30	TRBJ2-3	once	TRBD2	17	TGTGCCTGGAGTAGGGGGGGACTAGCCTCTAGCACAGATACGCAGTATTTT	CAWSRGGLASSTDTQYF
TRBV29-1	TRBJ2-7	-	-	12	TGCAGCGCAGTACAGGGCTCCTACGAGCAGTACTTC	CSAVQGSYEQYF
TRBV10-3	TRBJ2-7	-	-	14	TGTGCCATCAGTGAGTCGAAAGGTTCCTACGAGCAGTACTTC	CAISESKGSYEQYF
TRBV7-9	TRBJ1-6	-	TRBD1	18	TGTGCCAGCAGATCTACTATAGACAGGGGGCGCATTAATTCACCCCTCCACTTT	CASRSTIDRGRINSPLHF
TRBV11-2	TRBJ1-1	-	TRBD1	13	TGTGCCAGCAGCGCGGACAGGGGCCAGGCCGCTTTCTTT	CASSADRGQAAFF
TRBV6-4	TRBJ1-6	-	-	15	TGTGCCAGCAGTGACTCCAGGGACCGAAATTCACCCCTCCACTTT	CASSDSRDRNSPLHF
TRBV7-3	TRBJ1-2	-	-	14	TGTGCCAGCAGGGAGTCCAGCAGGGTTCATGGCTACACCTTC	CASRESSRVHGYTF
TRBV30	TRBJ1-1	-	-	15	TGTGCCTGGAGTCGGAGGGAGACCATGAACACTGAAGCTTTCTTT	CAWSRRETMNTEAFF
TRBV6-5	TRBJ2-2	-	TRBD1	15	TGTGCCAGCGATAGAGGACAGGGGTTCGGCGGGGAGCTGTTTTTT	CASDRGQGFGGELFF
TRBV7-2	TRBJ1-2	-	-	16	TGTGCCAGCACCCGACCCACAGAACGAATAGTCTATGGCTACACCTTC	CASTRPTERIVYGYTF
TRBV23-1	TRBJ2-1	once	TRBD2	15	TGCGCCAGCAGTCCGGGACTAGACTACGAGAATGAGCAGTTCTTC	CASSPGLDYENEQFF
TRBV19	TRBJ1-1	few	-	17	TGTGCCAGTAGTATTTTCATCCTGGACACTCGGGGGTCTGAAGCTTTCTTT	CASSIFILDTRGSEAFF
TRBV19	TRBJ2-2	-	TRBD2	15	TGTGCCTCATTCGGGACTAGCGGGAGAACCGGGGAGCTGTTTTTT	CASFGTSGRTGELFF
TRBV20-1	TRBJ1-2	-	-	10	TGCAGTGCTAAACATCAGGGCTACACCTTC	CSAKHQGYTF
TRBV28	TRBJ1-4	-	-	15	TGTGCCAGCAGTCCGGCCGAAGGTACGGGAGAAAAACTGTTTTTT	CASSPAEGTGEKLFF
TRBV28	TRBJ2-3	-	-	16	TGTGCCAGCAGTTTAAAGGCGGGGTCGATCACAGATACGCAGTATTTT	CASSLKAGSITDTQYF
TRBV28	TRBJ1-2	-	-	14	TGTGCCAGCAGTCCCCGGGACCGCATGGCTGGCTACACCTTC	CASSPRDRMAGYTF
TRBV11-2	TRBJ1-1	once	-	15	TGTGCCAGCAGCTTAGGTCAAGGGGGAGGAACTGAAGCTTTCTTT	CASSLGQGGGTEAFF
TRBV3-1/TRBV3-2	TRBJ2-7	-	TRBD1	12	TGTGCCAGCAGCCAGGGACAGAACGAGCAGTACTTC	CASSQGQNEQYF
TRBV6-2/TRBV6-3	TRBJ2-1	-	TRBD2	18	TGTGCCAGCAGCCCCGGAGGGCTAGCGGGGGGACCCTACAATGAGCAGTTCTTC	CASSPGGLAGGPYNEQFF
TRBV27	TRBJ2-1	-	-	14	TGTGCCAGCAGTCTACATGACAGAGAATATGAGCAGTTCTTC	CASSLHDREYEQFF
TRBV29-1	TRBJ1-2	few	-	16	TGCAGCGTTGAAGATCTTAACTTACAGGGTGTTTATGGCTACACCTTC	CSVEDLNLQGVYGYTF
TRBV9	TRBJ2-3	-	TRBD2	18	TGTGCCAGCAGCCCTCTAGCGGAGTCGAGGTTTTTGGCAGATACGCAGTATTTT	CASSPLAESRFLADTQYF
TRBV7-3	TRBJ2-2	-	-	16	TGTACCAGCAGCGAGACCGCAGGGAGGTGGACCGGGGAGCTGTTTTTT	CTSSETAGRWTGELFF
TRBV28	TRBJ1-2	-	TRBD1	16	TGTGCCAGCAGGCTGACAGGGGCATCCTCTAACTATGGCTACACCTTC	CASRLTGASSNYGYTF
TRBV5-4	TRBJ2-5	-	TRBD1	14	TGTGCCAGCAACGTACAGGGGGTGGGAGAGACCCAGTACTTC	CASNVQGVGETQYF
TRBV19	TRBJ2-3	few	-	15	TGTGCCAGTAGTATTAATGTGGTCGAAACAGATACGCAGTATTTT	CASSINVVETDTQYF
TRBV10-3	TRBJ1-5	-	-	16	TGTGCCATCAGTGACACGGTGGGGGGGGCAGGACAGCCCCAGCATTTT	CAISDTVGGAGQPQHF
TRBV28	TRBJ1-5	once	-	16	TGTGCCAGCAGTTTATGGACCTCGAGAGAACATCAGCCCCAGCATTTT	CASSLWTSREHQPQHF